The 16 T cell receptor beta chains reported below all come from one sample, sequenced in a study of human T cells and chemical hapten exposure. Unfractionated whole blood was the source of the extracted total RNA. TCRdb itself ran the 5' RACE reads through MiXCR, one entry per CDR3 protein. In the table there are about 140,000 distinct CDR3 sequences, roughly 4.1% of which are singletons. The receptors here all came from a female donor in good health.

This clonotype came up many times. This chain joins TRBV6-4 and TRBJ2-3; 10 bases line up with TRBD2. The CDR3 is 15 amino acids. With V trimmed by 3 bases and J by 2 bases, 2 bases remained unmatched. Germline V gene sequence: CDR1 MRHNA, CDR2 SNTAGT. Here the CDR3 reads CASSELAGHTDTQYF. The CDR3 DNA is TGTGCCAGCAGTGAACTAGCGGGGCACACAGATACGCAGTATTTT.

As to this clonotype: A single base separates this from a much larger clone, so it may be a read error. The V gene is TRBV3-1, the J gene TRBJ2-3; D is possibly TRBD2 (6 bases). Germline V CDR1 and CDR2: LGHDT, YNNKEL (reference sequence). The CDR3 is 13 amino acids. CDR3 region: CASSMSGSETQYF. In DNA form, the CDR3 reads TGTGCCAGCAGTATGAGCGGGTCAGAGACGCAGTATTTT.

There are many counts of this clonotype. The rearrangement uses TRBV3-1 and TRBJ2-5; TRBD2 aligns across 7 bases. The length of the CDR3 is 14 residues. CDR1 is LGHDT and CDR2 is YNNKEL in the germline V gene (reference sequence). V trimming: 1 base; J trimming: 3 bases; junction bases outside the gene matches: 2. CDR3 nucleotide sequence: TGTGCCAGCAGCCAAGTGAGCGGGGAAGAGACCCAGTACTTC. Its protein product is CASSQVSGEETQYF.

The chain employs TRBV7-2 and TRBJ1-2; 7 nucleotides match TRBD1. The germline CDR1 and CDR2 sequences are SGHTA and FQGNSA. The V segment lost 5 bases and the J segment 4 bases; nucleotides outside the gene matches: 10. The CDR3 spans 15 residues. The CDR3 sequence: CASSPTGNKGYGYTF. DNA for the CDR3: TGTGCCAGCAGCCCGACAGGGAACAAGGGCTATGGCTACACCTTC.

This clonotype was counted between two and nine times. The chain carries TRBV5-1 and TRBJ1-1; D not resolved. Germline V gene sequence: CDR1 SGHRS, CDR2 YFSETQ. V gave up 3 bases and J gave up 10 bases, with 22 bases separating them. This CDR3 has 15 residues. CDR3 protein: CASSWTTTGVSGAFF. The CDR3 region has the DNA TGCGCCAGCAGCTGGACTACTACGGGAGTTAGTGGAGCTTTCTTT.

This clonotype appeared many times. J is TRBJ2-1 and V is TRBV3-1, with 7 bases lining up with TRBD1. The CDR3 sequence is 11 residues long. Germline-derived CDR1 and CDR2 are LGHDT and YNNKEL (reference sequence). The J segment lost 14 bases and the V segment lost 4 bases, leaving 5 bases of the junction unmatched. CDR3 residues: CASSLGQDEFF. The CDR3, as DNA: TGTGCCAGCAGCCTCGGACAGGATGAGTTCTTC.

Ten or more counts support this clonotype. This chain links TRBV30 with TRBJ1-5; the D gene is possibly TRBD1 (5 bases). The germline V gene encodes CDR1 GTSNPN and CDR2 SVGIG (reference sequence). The V end lost 1 base, the J end lost 6 bases, and 10 bases lay between the germline ends. This CDR3 comprises 13 residues. The CDR3 region is CAWSGGGRQPQHF. CDR3 coding DNA: TGTGCCTGGAGTGGGGGGGGTCGTCAGCCCCAGCATTTT.

This clonotype has a count of ten or more. The rearrangement joins TRBV7-2 to TRBJ1-2; D not resolved. The CDR3 extends over 16 amino acids. With 1 base removed from V and 5 bases from J, the gap between germline ends came to 17 bases. The germline V gene encodes CDR1 SGHTA and CDR2 FQGNSA. For the CDR3, the DNA is TGTGCCAGCAGCTTAGTGGTTGCGGGGATTGGGTATGGCTACACCTTC. It is translated as CASSLVVAGIGYGYTF. Complete variable domain (other parts from reference TRBV7-2 and TRBJ1-2): GAGVSQSPSNKVTEKGKDVELRCDPISGHTALYWYRQSLGQGLEFLIYFQGNSAPDKSGLPSDRFSAERTGGSVSTLTIQRTQQEDSAVYLCASSLVVAGIGYGYTFGSGTRLTVV.

This clonotype was counted ten times or more. The V call is TRBV30, the J call TRBJ1-3; D not resolved. This CDR3 region has 14 residues. Germline assignment: CDR1 GTSNPN and CDR2 SVGIG (reference sequence). The ends were cut back, 0 bases at V and 2 bases at J, with 8 bases in the middle. The CDR3 loop is CAWSVQLPGNTIYF. The CDR3 DNA is TGTGCCTGGAGTGTACAGCTTCCTGGAAACACCATATATTTT. The whole variable domain, remainder taken from reference TRBV30 and TRBJ1-3, is SQTIHQWPATLVQPVGSPLSLECTVEGTSNPNLYWYRQAAGRGLQLLFYSVGIGQISSEVPQNLSASRPQDRQFILSSKKLLLSDSGFYLCAWSVQLPGNTIYFGEGSWLTVV.

This clonotype has a count of ten or more. Here the CDR3 DNA reads TGTGCCAGCAGTGAATGGGGAGGGGAAGATCAGCCCCAGCATTTT. It encodes CASSEWGGEDQPQHF. This rearrangement joins TRBV6-1 to TRBJ1-5; weak D call: TRBD1 (5 bases). The CDR3 spans 15 residues. Between the trimmed V and J ends, which lost 2 bases and 5 bases, there was a span of 13 bases. The germline CDR1 and CDR2 sequences are MNHNS and SASEGT.

This clonotype appeared many times. This chain links TRBV5-1 with TRBJ1-4; tentatively, D is TRBD1 (5 bases). The V and J ends lost 1 base and 0 bases respectively, with 10 bases between them. The V gene's germline CDR1 is SGHRS and CDR2 YFSETQ. The CDR3 runs 16 residues. The CDR3 bases are TGCGCCAGCAGCTTGTGGGGGGTGACAACTAATGAAAAACTGTTTTTT. This translates into CASSLWGVTTNEKLFF. The full variable domain, rest sourced from reference TRBV5-1 and TRBJ1-4, is KAGVTQTPRYLIKTRGQQVTLSCSPISGHRSVSWYQQTPGQGLQFLFEYFSETQRNKGNFPGRFSGRQFSNSRSEMNVSTLELGDSALYLCASSLWGVTTNEKLFFGSGTQLSVL.

This clonotype occurred many times. The rearrangement uses TRBV19 and TRBJ2-3; D is possibly TRBD2 (7 bases). The CDR3 has 16 amino acids. Germline V gene lookup returns CDR1 LNHDA and CDR2 SQIVND (reference sequence). Trimming pared 5 bases from V and 0 bases from J, leaving 15 bases between. The CDR3 DNA follows: TGTGCCAGTAGTGGGGGGGGGCACCCTAGCACAGATACGCAGTATTTT. Translating gives CASSGGGHPSTDTQYF.

At least ten counts were recorded for this clonotype. The chain is built from TRBV5-4 and TRBJ1-4; D is uncertain. The CDR3 extends over 15 amino acids. The V gene's germline CDR1 is SGHNT and CDR2 YYREEE (reference sequence). V gave up 4 bases and J gave up 3 bases, with 13 bases separating them. Here the CDR3 reads CASSPRPASNEKLFF. The DNA for the CDR3 is TGTGCCAGCAGCCCTCGCCCAGCATCTAATGAAAAACTGTTTTTT.

The sample holds many counts of this clonotype. As DNA, the CDR3 is TGCAGTGCTGCGGGACCTCCCCGCACAGATACGCAGTATTTT. Translated, it gives CSAAGPPRTDTQYF. The chain is built from TRBV20-1 and TRBJ2-3, with D possibly matching TRBD2 (6 bases). The CDR3 has 14 amino acids. Germline CDR1 DFQATT, CDR2 SNEGSKA (reference sequence). Trimming took 5 bases from V and 1 from J, leaving 13 bases between them.

V is TRBV4-3 and J is TRBJ2-3; the D call may be TRBD1 or TRBD2 (5 bases each). CDR1 LGHNA and CDR2 YSLEER come from the germline V gene. This CDR3 spans 18 amino acids. V lost 0 bases and J 5 bases, leaving 21 bases between the germline ends. The CDR3 nucleotides are TGCGCCAGCAGCCAAGATAAATTGGGGGTCCCGCGTGGAGATACGCAGTATTTT. As protein: CASSQDKLGVPRGDTQYF.

The V and J genes are TRBV18 and TRBJ2-5, with 8 bases matching TRBD2. CDR1 KGHSH and CDR2 LQKENI come from the germline V gene. The CDR3 totals 15 residues. With V trimmed by 2 bases and J by 4 bases, 6 bases remained unmatched. The CDR3 sequence is CASSPVPGGSETQYF. CDR3 DNA sequence: TGTGCCAGCTCACCAGTTCCGGGGGGGTCAGAGACCCAGTACTTC.